The T cell receptor (beta chain) described here comes from a study of blood T cell repertoires in COVID-19 (TCRdb year 2020). Study-wide context: Samples from collaborators originated in the United States, Italy and Spain and spanned both the acute and convalescent phases of COVID-19. The prospective study material was composed of cDNA or gDNA derived from T cells, B-cell-depleted T cells, or PBMCs. Deeply sampled blood TCRbeta repertoires from subjects exposed to, actively infected with, or recovered from COVID-19 were included in the dataset. The repertoires were released in a freely available public database meant as a resource for research on the immune response to SARS-CoV-2. The samples were drawn from the first 160 participants of the ongoing ImmuneRACE study and from 1,254 subjects provided by 6 global collaborators. Sample metadata almost always included a de-identified subject ID, COVID-19 status, age in years and sex. Where available, HLA class I and class II types were obtained from metadata supplied by the sample provider rather than from assay-based typing.

The immunoSEQ Assay, a bias-controlled multiplex PCR, was used to amplify TCRbeta CDR3 regions from genomic DNA. The authors' analysis ran thus. The number of nucleated cells in each sample was estimated by amplification of reference gene primers within the assay. To quantify the absolute abundance of each unique TCRbeta CDR3 rearrangement, sequence reads were collapsed and filtered. For each sample, productive Simpson clonality was calculated as the square root of Simpson's diversity index over productive rearrangements. In its TCRdb copy, this immuneACCESS table keeps in-frame sequences only and misses some clones. Where compared with another copy, unresolved V genes explain less than half of these, and the others have no known cause. The V and J calls and the clone size are those of that table, but D and trimming were determined from the DNA. The sample table shows hundreds of thousands of clones, and roughly 90% are seen once. Of the sample, 3% to 4% falls within the top ten clones.

With respect to this clone: The specificity of this receptor is unknown. No base quality values were provided; no much bigger clone lies one nucleotide off.

The investigation overall reported the following: The quantity of clinical and demographic metadata differed by source and by participant and was supplied without curation.

Each collaborating institution followed its own protocols to collect whole blood in K2EDTA tubes. For TCRbeta analysis, collaborators shipped samples as frozen whole blood, isolated PBMCs, or DNA extracted from either of those sample types. This clonotype was sampled from a woman between 45 and 65 years old with active or convalescent COVID-19. The sequenced sample was peripheral blood.

The DNA is as follows: TGTGCCAGCAGCTTGGACCAGGGTTTCAAAGAGACCCAGTACTTC. This translates into CASSLDQGFKETQYF. Recombination linked TRBV7-8 to TRBJ2-5; the D gene is perhaps TRBD1, on 5 matching bases. Trimming costs V 3 bases and J 3 bases, and their ends lie 14 bases apart. Counted from cysteine to phenylalanine, this CDR3 has 15 amino acids. The kept DNA is CDR3 alone, 45 bases in frame from the first base. The germline V gene gives CDR1 as SGHVS and CDR2 as FQNEAQ.